This is a list of T cell receptor beta chains from one sample in a study of CD8 T cells in Susac syndrome. In TCRdb, the immunoSEQ multiplex PCR reads were re-called with MiXCR into one record per CDR3 protein. The repertoire holds around 180,000 distinct CDR3 sequences, with approximately 96% as singletons. The sequencing sample was made of CD8+ T cells from PBMCs. The receptor set was obtained from a human donor with multiple sclerosis. Both conserved end residues are part of each CDR3. D genes are given only for firm matches. The size field is filled for only some rows; it gives once, few, many or a size class.

V: TRBV29-1; D: .; J: TRBJ2-1; size: .; DNA: TGCAGCGTTGCGGGGCAGGTTTACAATGAGCAGTTCTTC; CDR3: CSVAGQVYNEQFF
V: TRBV4-1; D: TRBD2; J: TRBJ2-4; size: .; DNA: TGCGCCAGCAGCCCGAGACCACCGGGACTAGCGAGTCGAAGCATTCAGTACTTC; CDR3: CASSPRPPGLASRSIQYF
V: TRBV20-1; D: TRBD2; J: TRBJ2-1; size: .; DNA: TGCAGTGCTAGAGATAGGGAGGGTTACAACAACAATGAGCAGTTCTTC; CDR3: CSARDREGYNNNEQFF
V: TRBV27; D: .; J: TRBJ1-5; size: .; DNA: TGTGCCAGCAGTTTAGGGTGGGGGATTCAGCCCCAGCATTTT; CDR3: CASSLGWGIQPQHF
V: TRBV15; D: TRBD2; J: TRBJ2-1; size: .; DNA: TGTGCCACCAGCAAGACTAGCGGGGGGGCCGAATACAATGAGCAGTTCTTC; CDR3: CATSKTSGGAEYNEQFF
V: TRBV12-3/TRBV12-4; D: .; J: TRBJ2-7; size: .; DNA: TGTGCCAGCAGTCCCCAGGGCAGGGGGGACTCCGAGCAGTACTTC; CDR3: CASSPQGRGDSEQYF
V: TRBV9; D: TRBD2; J: TRBJ2-7; size: .; DNA: TGTGCCAGCAGCGTAGCTGGTTTTGCCGGGGGGGCCGCCGAGCAGTACTTC; CDR3: CASSVAGFAGGAAEQYF
V: TRBV20-1; D: TRBD1; J: TRBJ2-5; size: .; DNA: TGCAGTGCTCGACAGGGGTCACCCCATGAGACCCAGTACTTC; CDR3: CSARQGSPHETQYF
V: TRBV28; D: .; J: TRBJ2-5; size: .; DNA: TGTGCCAGCAGTGTGGGGCCGCAAGAGACCCAGTACTTC; CDR3: CASSVGPQETQYF
V: TRBV11-2; D: TRBD1; J: TRBJ1-2; size: .; DNA: TGTGCCAGCAGCCCGAGCAGGGGGCGGGGCTATGGCTACACCTTC; CDR3: CASSPSRGRGYGYTF
V: TRBV9; D: .; J: TRBJ1-2; size: .; DNA: TGTGCCAGCAGGGCTTCGGGACCCCGCTATGGCTACACCTTC; CDR3: CASRASGPRYGYTF
V: TRBV9; D: TRBD1; J: TRBJ1-1; size: .; DNA: TGTGCCAGCAGCGTGGGGACAGGGAATCCTGAAGCTTTCTTT; CDR3: CASSVGTGNPEAFF
V: TRBV28; D: .; J: TRBJ2-7; size: .; DNA: TGTGCCAGCGGGGCGGACTACTCCTACGAGCAGTACTTC; CDR3: CASGADYSYEQYF
V: TRBV30; D: .; J: TRBJ2-1; size: .; DNA: TGTGCCTGGGGGTTACAGCTGTCCAATGAGCAGTTCTTC; CDR3: CAWGLQLSNEQFF
V: TRBV29-1; D: .; J: TRBJ1-1; size: .; DNA: TGCAGCGTTGAAGGGGGCCCGGCTGAAGCTTTCTTT; CDR3: CSVEGGPAEAFF
V: TRBV20-1; D: TRBD2; J: TRBJ2-5; size: .; DNA: TGCAGTGCTAGTCCTAGCGGCCAAGAGACCCAGTACTTC; CDR3: CSASPSGQETQYF
V: TRBV2; D: TRBD2; J: TRBJ2-1; size: .; DNA: TGTGCCAGCAGTGATTTAGCGGGACGGAATGAGCAGTTCTTC; CDR3: CASSDLAGRNEQFF
V: TRBV29-1; D: .; J: TRBJ2-1; size: .; DNA: TGCAGCGTTGGGCGGGACTCAGTACGGTACAATGAGCAGTTCTTC; CDR3: CSVGRDSVRYNEQFF
V: TRBV27; D: TRBD1; J: TRBJ2-7; size: .; DNA: TGTGCCAGCAGTGGGGGAGGGACAGGGGGCCGGAGCGAGCAGTACTTC; CDR3: CASSGGGTGGRSEQYF
V: TRBV4-1; D: TRBD2; J: TRBJ2-1; size: .; DNA: TGCGCCAGCAGCCCTGGGGGTGCGGGAGGACCACATTACAATGAGCAGTTCTTC; CDR3: CASSPGGAGGPHYNEQFF
V: TRBV9; D: TRBD2; J: TRBJ2-7; size: once; DNA: TGTGCCAGCAGCGTAGGTGGCGGGAGAGACAACGAGCAGTACTTC; CDR3: CASSVGGGRDNEQYF
V: TRBV20-1; D: TRBD1; J: TRBJ2-7; size: .; DNA: TGCAGTGCTAGATGGGATAGGGACAGTCTATACGAGCAGTACTTC; CDR3: CSARWDRDSLYEQYF
V: TRBV7-9; D: .; J: TRBJ2-5; size: .; DNA: TGTGCCAGCAGCTTAGCTCTGGGGCCAGAGACCCAGTACTTC; CDR3: CASSLALGPETQYF
V: TRBV29-1; D: .; J: TRBJ1-1; size: .; DNA: TGCAGCGTTGAAGAGGGTGGCGCTTTCTTT; CDR3: CSVEEGGAFF
V: TRBV11-2; D: .; J: TRBJ2-1; size: once; DNA: TGTGCCAGCAGCTTAGTAACCGGCGACTACAATGAGCAGTTCTTC; CDR3: CASSLVTGDYNEQFF
V: TRBV5-1; D: .; J: TRBJ1-2; size: .; DNA: TGCGCCAGCAGCTTGGGCAGTATCTATGGCTACACCTTC; CDR3: CASSLGSIYGYTF
V: TRBV27; D: .; J: TRBJ2-3; size: .; DNA: TGTGCCAGCAGTTTATTCAGGAGCACAGATACGCAGTATTTT; CDR3: CASSLFRSTDTQYF
V: TRBV29-1; D: TRBD1; J: TRBJ2-1; size: .; DNA: TGCAGCGTTATCGGAGACAGGGTGATCTATGAGCAGTTCTTC; CDR3: CSVIGDRVIYEQFF
V: TRBV19; D: .; J: TRBJ1-1; size: .; DNA: TGTGCCAGTAGATGGGGTTCAGAAGCTTTCTTT; CDR3: CASRWGSEAFF